These 24 T cell receptor beta chains originate from one sample sequenced in a study of cytomegalovirus exposure and HLA in healthy donors. PCR amplification relied on 60 Vbeta primers (plus 13 Jbeta primers). Sequenced by immunoSEQ multiplex PCR; TCRdb stores in-frame clones only, minus some. Found here are over 65,000 clones, more than 60% of them singletons; the top ten hold around 15%. The specimen sequenced was PBMCs. These receptors were taken from a human donor in good health.

V is TRBV18 and J is TRBJ1-5, with D tentatively TRBD1 (5 bases). Germline values: CDR1 KGHSH, CDR2 LQKENI. V lost 2 bases and J 0 bases, leaving 14 bases between the germline ends. CDR3 length: 17 amino acids. In nucleotides, the CDR3 is TGTGCCAGCTCACCAGGGTTCGGGGGGTCTAGCAATCAGCCCCAGCATTTT. Translating it yields CASSPGFGGSSNQPQHF. Looking up the rest from reference TRBV18 and TRBJ1-5 gives the full variable domain: NAGVMQNPRHLVRRRGQEARLRCSPMKGHSHVYWYRQLPEEGLKFMVYLQKENIIDESGMPKERFSAEFPKEGPSILRIQQVVRGDSAAYFCASSPGFGGSSNQPQHFGDGTRLSIL.

The V gene is TRBV6-5, the J gene TRBJ1-2, with 10 bases identical to TRBD1. This CDR3 has 15 residues. Germline V gene data show CDR1 as MNHEY and CDR2 as SVGAGI. V lost 6 bases to trimming and J lost 2 bases; unmatched junction nucleotides: 6. The CDR3 DNA reads as TGTGCCAGCAGAGGGACAGGGGTTATGAACTATGGCTACACCTTC. It encodes CASRGTGVMNYGYTF.

This clone was seen just once. The chain combines TRBV19 with TRBJ1-1; 7 positions match TRBD1. V lost 6 bases, J lost 3 bases, and 7 bases stayed unmatched. The CDR3 totals 14 residues. The germline V gene has CDR1 LNHDA and CDR2 SQIVND (reference sequence). CDR3 region: CASRTGQVDTEAFF. CDR3 nucleotide sequence: TGTGCCAGTAGAACCGGACAGGTTGACACTGAAGCTTTCTTT.

The rearrangement uses TRBV7-6 and TRBJ1-1; 9 bases are a match to TRBD1. V shed 5 bases, J shed 5 bases, and the junction held 6 bases outside the gene matches. The germline CDR1 and CDR2 sequences are SGHVS and FNYEAQ. The CDR3 loop spans 14 amino acids. DNA for the CDR3: TGTGCCAGCAGCCTGGGGACAGGGAGAACTGAAGCTTTCTTT. This translates into CASSLGTGRTEAFF. The complete variable domain, with remaining parts taken from reference TRBV7-6 and TRBJ1-1, reads GAGVSQSPRYKVTKRGQDVALRCDPISGHVSLYWYRQALGQGPEFLTYFNYEAQQDKSGLPNDRFSAERPEGSISTLTIQRTEQRDSAMYRCASSLGTGRTEAFFGQGTRLTVV.

Concerning this clone: One junction end disagrees with the germline gene, perhaps due to a read error. The chain carries TRBV15 and TRBJ2-7; 8 nucleotides agree with TRBD2. Germline V gene data show CDR1 as LNHNV and CDR2 as YYDKDF (reference sequence). The CDR3 is 17 residues long. CDR3 protein: CATSRDLGGGGREEVDF. In nucleotides, the CDR3 is TGTGCCACCAGCAGAGATTTGGGTGGCGGGGGGCGAGAAGAAGTGGACTTC.

The chain joins TRBV5-6 to TRBJ2-7; D is uncertain. The CDR3 runs to 14 residues. The germline CDR1 and CDR2 sequences are SGHDT and YYEEEE. Trimming cost V 0 bases and J 3 bases, with 10 bases left between them. In DNA, the CDR3 is TGTGCCAGCAGCTTGGTCACAAGAAGCTACGAGCAGTACTTC. This codes for CASSLVTRSYEQYF. The full variable domain, rest sourced from reference TRBV5-6 and TRBJ2-7, is DAGVTQSPTHLIKTRGQQVTLRCSPKSGHDTVSWYQQALGQGPQFIFQYYEEEERQRGNFPDRFSGHQFPNYSSELNVNALLLGDSALYLCASSLVTRSYEQYFGPGTRLTVT.

V and J are TRBV5-1 and TRBJ2-1; a weak D match, TRBD2 (5 bases). The V end was cut by 4 bases, the J end by 0 bases, with 11 bases between. The CDR3 totals 15 residues. Germline loops: CDR1 SGHRS, CDR2 YFSETQ. The CDR3 nucleotides are TGCGCCAGCAGCCATTTCGGGAACTCCTACAATGAGCAGTTCTTC. The encoded protein is CASSHFGNSYNEQFF.

The chain employs TRBV29-1 and TRBJ1-4; D possibly corresponds to TRBD1 (5 bases). V was pared by 5 bases and J by 7 bases, with 17 bases between. This CDR3 is 14 amino acids long. Per the germline V gene, CDR1 is SQVTM and CDR2 is ANQGSEA. CDR3 sequence (DNA): TGCAGCGTTCCGACGGACACCGGGGGTGAAAAACTGTTTTTT. Translation gives CSVPTDTGGEKLFF. Full variable domain (rest looked up from reference TRBV29-1 and TRBJ1-4): SAVISQKPSRDICQRGTSLTIQCQVDSQVTMMFWYRQQPGQSLTLIATANQGSEATYESGFVIDKFPISRPNLTFSTLTVSNMSPEDSSIYLCSVPTDTGGEKLFFGSGTQLSVL.

This chain uses TRBV7-2 with TRBJ2-3; 9 positions match TRBD2. The CDR3 runs to 15 residues. The junction had 3 bases not matched to a gene; V was cut back by 0 bases and J by 5 bases. CDR1 is SGHTA and CDR2 is FQGNSA in the germline V gene. The CDR3 DNA sequence: TGTGCCAGCAGCTTAGCGGGACTAGCACAAGATACGCAGTATTTT. Its protein is CASSLAGLAQDTQYF. Supplemented by reference TRBV7-2 and TRBJ2-3, the full variable domain reads GAGVSQSPSNKVTEKGKDVELRCDPISGHTALYWYRQSLGQGLEFLIYFQGNSAPDKSGLPSDRFSAERTGGSVSTLTIQRTQQEDSAVYLCASSLAGLAQDTQYFGPGTRLTVL.

The V and J genes are TRBV2 and TRBJ1-1; no definite D call. Per germline, CDR1 SNHLY and CDR2 FYNNEI. The CDR3 has 14 residues. V lost 4 bases, J lost 4 bases, and 13 bases lay in between. The CDR3 sequence is CASSARRSPTEAFF. The CDR3 DNA reads as TGTGCCAGCAGTGCACGCAGGTCGCCCACTGAAGCTTTCTTT.

J is TRBJ1-6 and V is TRBV18; D may be TRBD1 (5 bases). The CDR3 extends over 17 amino acids. The V and J ends lost 4 bases and 6 bases respectively, with 19 bases between them. CDR1 and CDR2 from the germline V gene are KGHSH and LQKENI. This CDR3 reads CASSLDSAGSFNSPLHF. The CDR3 bases are TGTGCCAGCTCACTTGATTCGGCAGGGTCTTTTAATTCACCCCTCCACTTT.

This rearrangement joins TRBV7-8 to TRBJ2-3; D uncertain. Germline CDR1 and CDR2: SGHVS and FQNEAQ. The CDR3 sequence is 15 residues long. Between the trimmed V and J ends, which lost 5 bases and 4 bases, there was a span of 16 bases. The DNA of the CDR3 is TGTGCCAGCAGCCAAGGAGTCATTTGGTCAGATACGCAGTATTTT. Its translation: CASSQGVIWSDTQYF.

This chain connects TRBV2 to TRBJ1-5; maybe TRBD1 (5 bases). The germline V and J ends were trimmed by 5 bases and 7 bases, with 9 bases remaining between them. The CDR3 totals 12 residues. Germline V gene lookup returns CDR1 SNHLY and CDR2 FYNNEI. The CDR3 coding sequence is TGTGCCAGCAGTCCGCAGGGCCAGCCCCAGCATTTT. Protein: CASSPQGQPQHF.

The table lists this clone with a few counts. V and J are TRBV7-2 and TRBJ2-7, with 14 bases that match TRBD2. CDR1 is SGHTA, CDR2 FQGNSA, per germline. The V and J ends lost 5 bases and 3 bases, in that order; junction bases with no gene match: 9. The CDR3 extends over 17 amino acids. CDR3 sequence: CASSQEGGLAGGYEQYF. In DNA form, the CDR3 reads TGTGCCAGCAGCCAGGAAGGAGGACTAGCGGGGGGCTACGAGCAGTACTTC.

The rearrangement links TRBV7-8 to TRBJ2-3, with 9 nucleotides matching TRBD2. The CDR3 contains 16 residues. CDR1 SGHVS and CDR2 FQNEAQ come from the germline V gene. Trimming took 3 bases from V and 4 from J; bases not matched to a gene: 8. CDR3 nucleotide sequence: TGTGCCAGCAGCTTGAGGACTAGCGTGGAAGCAGATACGCAGTATTTT. Translating gives CASSLRTSVEADTQYF.

J is TRBJ1-5 and V is TRBV6-5, with 8 bases identical to TRBD1. The CDR3 has 15 residues. From germline, CDR1 is MNHEY and CDR2 SVGAGI. The J segment lost 7 bases and the V segment lost 5 bases, leaving 10 bases of the junction unmatched. The CDR3 coding sequence is TGTGCCAGCAGTCGGACAGGGATCGAGGGACAGCCCCAGCATTTT. Translating gives CASSRTGIEGQPQHF.

The J gene is TRBJ2-7, the V gene TRBV29-1, with 7 bases aligning to TRBD2. V lost 7 bases and J lost 5; bases outside the gene matches: 11. CDR3 length: 13 residues. Germline values: CDR1 SQVTM, CDR2 ANQGSEA. CDR3 sequence (DNA): TGCAGCGGGGGGGGACCAGCGGCGGACGAGCAGTACTTC. As protein: CSGGGPAADEQYF.

This clone was observed a single time. The rearrangement joins TRBV6-5 to TRBJ2-7, with a possible D match to TRBD2 (6 bases). Trimming cost V 4 bases and J 4 bases, with 11 bases left between them. Per germline, CDR1 MNHEY and CDR2 SVGAGI. The CDR3 is 13 residues long. In nucleotides, the CDR3 is TGTGCCAGCAGTTTAAACGGGGGTTACGAGCAGTACTTC. Encoded protein: CASSLNGGYEQYF.

The gene calls are TRBV7-6 and TRBJ2-7; possibly TRBD1 for D (5 bases). The CDR3 is 13 residues long. Germline V gives CDR1 SGHVS, CDR2 FNYEAQ. Deletions cut 4 bases from V and 3 bases from J, with 10 bases between. CDR3 residues: CASSSIQGYEQYF. Written as DNA, the CDR3 is TGTGCCAGCAGCTCCATCCAGGGCTACGAGCAGTACTTC.

The chain links TRBV5-4 to TRBJ2-7; D uncertain. Trimming stripped 2 bases from V and 0 bases from J, with 15 bases between. CDR3 length equals 16 residues. Per the germline V gene, CDR1 is SGHNT and CDR2 is YYREEE (reference sequence). CDR3 in amino acids: CASSLRTTLSSYEQYF. In DNA form, the CDR3 reads TGTGCCAGCAGCTTACGTACTACTCTAAGCTCCTACGAGCAGTACTTC.

The chain links TRBV10-1 to TRBJ2-3; 15 bases map to TRBD2. Germline CDR1 reads WNHNN; CDR2 reads SYGVQD (reference sequence). The CDR3 loop spans 19 amino acids. J lost 2 bases, V lost 0 bases, and 6 bases had no gene match. The CDR3 DNA is TGCGCCAGCAGTGAGTCGCTGGGACTAGCGGGGGGTGACACAGATACGCAGTATTTT. Encoded protein: CASSESLGLAGGDTDTQYF.

The rearrangement joins TRBV27 to TRBJ1-5, with D tentatively TRBD1 (5 bases). CDR1 is MNHEY, CDR2 SMNVEV, per germline (reference sequence). V was trimmed by 7 bases and J by 5 bases, leaving 15 bases between them. CDR3 size: 14 residues. The CDR3 loop is CASKGRGVYQPQHF. CDR3 bases: TGTGCCAGCAAGGGGCGGGGGGTTTATCAGCCCCAGCATTTT.

The table lists this clone with a count of one. V usage is TRBV6-5 and J usage is TRBJ2-1, with 10 bases identical to TRBD2. Germline V lookup: CDR1 MNHEY, CDR2 SVGAGI. The CDR3 runs 16 residues. V dropped 0 bases and J dropped 4; count of bases not matched to a gene: 3. CDR3 sequence (DNA): TGTGCCAGCAGTTACTCCAGCGGGGGGGGATACAATGAGCAGTTCTTC. It yields the protein CASSYSSGGGYNEQFF.

The J gene is TRBJ2-1, the V gene TRBV5-1; 11 nucleotides match TRBD2. CDR1 SGHRS and CDR2 YFSETQ come from the germline V gene. The V segment lost 5 bases and the J segment 6 bases; nucleotides outside the gene matches: 10. This CDR3 is 16 amino acids long. The CDR3 region has the DNA TGCGCCAGCAGGCGAAACCTAGCGGGGGGCCCCAATGAGCAGTTCTTC. This sequence encodes CASRRNLAGGPNEQFF.